This T cell receptor (beta chain) appears in the sequencing data of a study of shared clonotypes between healthy human individuals. Study-wide points: How much donors shared clonotypes was expected to be affected by sequencing depth. The four-donor shared clonotypes exceeded non-shared clonotypes in generation probability, with non-shared ones scoring lower.

This CDR3 contains 13 residues. The V and J ends lost 5 bases and 4 bases respectively, with 11 bases between them. Germline V CDR1 and CDR2: MDHEN, SYDVKM. It was at deep level that the assay was run. Replicate PCRs run on sorted subsets employed roughly 190 ng DNA, 30,000 to 35,000 T cell genomes. Only in-frame clones appear in the TCRdb table, and some are missing; sequencing was by immunoSEQ multiplex PCR. The sample carries about a million clones, about 80% recorded once. As concerns this clone: Its antigen is not identified.

The sequencing input was memory CD4+ T cells from PBMCs. Sample subset: CD45RA-negative fraction. This TCR was recovered from a man aged 18 to 29 in good health. Some clones in this sample may be carry-over from other donors' samples. The V and J genes are TRBV28 and TRBJ1-2; D gene uncertain. CDR3 amino acids: CASSGPGSYGYTF. CDR3 nucleotide sequence: TGTGCCAGCAGTGGTCCGGGTTCCTATGGCTACACCTTC.